These 25 T cell receptor beta chains share one sample of origin, sequenced in a study of blood T cells in healthy people across ages. Combining a sample-barcoded 5' primer with a J-beta primer mix, a second PCR ran for roughly 7 to 12 cycles. TCRdb fed the 5' RACE reads into MiXCR, producing one record per CDR3 protein. The sample comprises 1.5 million to 2 million distinct CDR3 sequences, 28% of which are singletons, and 6.5% to 8.5% rests with the top ten. Sequencing input: blood. The receptors stem from a woman aged 30 to 39 in good health.

This chain links TRBV5-1 with TRBJ2-5, with a possible D match to TRBD2 (6 bases). Germline CDR1 is SGHRS and CDR2 is YFSETQ. This CDR3 is 14 amino acids long. Trimming left V 3 bases short and J 2 bases short, with 11 bases between. CDR3 sequence reads: CASSWAAGQETQYF. The CDR3 DNA is TGCGCCAGCAGCTGGGCGGCGGGGCAAGAGACCCAGTACTTC.

Only a few counts were recorded for this clonotype. The chain carries TRBV5-1 and TRBJ2-4; TRBD1 or TRBD2 may be the D gene (5 bases each). This CDR3 is built from 17 residues. The V end lost 0 bases, the J end lost 2 bases, and 15 bases lay between the germline ends. The germline V gene has CDR1 SGHRS and CDR2 YFSETQ. CDR3 sequence (DNA): TGCGCCAGCAGCTTGGTTGGGGCCGGGGTGACCAAAAACATTCAGTACTTC. This encodes CASSLVGAGVTKNIQYF. The whole variable domain, remainder taken from reference TRBV5-1 and TRBJ2-4, is KAGVTQTPRYLIKTRGQQVTLSCSPISGHRSVSWYQQTPGQGLQFLFEYFSETQRNKGNFPGRFSGRQFSNSRSEMNVSTLELGDSALYLCASSLVGAGVTKNIQYFGAGTRLSVL.

This clonotype was picked up a small number of times. The chain recombines TRBV14 with TRBJ2-7; 10 nucleotides align to TRBD2. The germline V gene encodes CDR1 SGHDN and CDR2 FVKESK. This CDR3 region has 16 residues. The J segment lost 5 bases and the V segment lost 3 bases, leaving 10 bases of the junction unmatched. DNA of the CDR3: TGTGCCAGCAGCCACGGTGCCTCTAGCGGGAGACACGAGCAGTACTTC. This codes for CASSHGASSGRHEQYF.

In its sample, this clonotype was seen a few times. This chain joins TRBV28 and TRBJ2-6; 9 nucleotides agree with TRBD1. Trimming at V came to 6 bases and at J to 5 bases, leaving 8 bases not matched to a gene. The CDR3 sequence is 16 residues long. CDR1 is MDHEN, CDR2 SYDVKM, per germline. Written as DNA, the CDR3 is TGTGCCAGCAGCAATGCCGGGACAGGGTGGGCCAACGTCCTGACTTTC. It specifies CASSNAGTGWANVLTF.

The rearrangement joins TRBV2 to TRBJ1-6; D not certain. Per germline, CDR1 SNHLY and CDR2 FYNNEI. V was clipped by 2 bases and J by 10 bases, with 12 bases between them. This CDR3 spans 14 amino acids. The CDR3 nucleotides read TGTGCCAGCAGTGAATTAGTAGCCGCCTCACCCCTCCACTTT. It codes for CASSELVAASPLHF.

This clonotype has only a few counts. V usage is TRBV18 and J usage is TRBJ1-2; no clear D gene. The V and J ends lost 6 bases and 4 bases respectively, with 15 bases between them. This CDR3 has 14 amino acids. Germline loops: CDR1 KGHSH, CDR2 LQKENI. CDR3 coding DNA: TGTGCCAGCTCTCCAACTCCAGTCGTCTATGGCTACACCTTC. It is translated as CASSPTPVVYGYTF.

The chain is built from TRBV5-1 and TRBJ1-1, with a possible D match to TRBD1 (5 bases). Trimming stripped 0 bases from V and 6 bases from J, with 15 bases between. Germline CDR1 reads SGHRS; CDR2 reads YFSETQ. The CDR3 totals 15 residues. CDR3 DNA sequence: TGCGCCAGCAGCTTGGCGGCAGGGTCCGGTCCTGAAGCTTTCTTT. As protein: CASSLAAGSGPEAFF.

V usage is TRBV24-1 and J usage is TRBJ2-1, with D possibly TRBD2 on 7 matching bases. V shed 9 bases and J shed 6 bases, with 17 bases lying between them. CDR3 length equals 14 residues. Germline CDR1 is KGHDR and CDR2 is SFDVKD. CDR3 region: CATRKGGGINEQFF. CDR3 coding DNA: TGTGCCACCCGGAAGGGGGGGGGTATCAATGAGCAGTTCTTC.

The chain recombines TRBV27 with TRBJ1-6; 9 bases agree with TRBD1. J lost 7 bases, V lost 3 bases, and 19 bases had no gene match. Germline-derived CDR1 and CDR2 are MNHEY and SMNVEV (reference sequence). CDR3 length equals 20 residues. The CDR3 DNA reads as TGTGCCAGCAGTTTCAGTAAAGTCCCGGGACAGGGATGGGGGAATTCACCCCTCCACTTT. This codes for CASSFSKVPGQGWGNSPLHF.

Concerning this clonotype itself: A single base separates this from a much larger clone, so it may be a read error. The CDR3 sequence: CAGRLGDFSYEQYF. CDR3 coding DNA: TGTGCCGGCAGGTTGGGGGACTTCAGCTACGAGCAGTACTTC. The chain has TRBV12-3 or TRBV12-4 and TRBJ2-7; D possibly corresponds to TRBD2 (6 bases). CDR3 length: 14 residues.

This clonotype showed up many times. This chain uses TRBV20-1 with TRBJ2-7; the match to TRBD2 covers 9 bases. Germline-derived CDR1 and CDR2 are DFQATT and SNEGSKA (reference sequence). The CDR3 sequence is 15 residues long. V dropped 3 bases and J dropped 0; count of bases not matched to a gene: 6. The CDR3 DNA reads as TGCAGTGCTAGGATGATAGCGGGAGTCTCCTACGAGCAGTACTTC. This translates into CSARMIAGVSYEQYF.

J is TRBJ2-3 and V is TRBV18; weak D call: TRBD1 (7 bases). Germline V gives CDR1 KGHSH, CDR2 LQKENI. V dropped 2 bases and J dropped 6 bases, with 12 bases sitting between them. This CDR3 has 14 amino acids. The CDR3 is CASSPSQGGDTQYF. The CDR3 DNA reads TGTGCCAGCTCACCATCTCAGGGGGGTGATACGCAGTATTTT.

This clonotype was counted at least ten times. The chain has TRBV29-1 and TRBJ2-1; D is undetermined. CDR1 is SQVTM, CDR2 ANQGSEA, per germline. The CDR3 length is 12 residues. The V and J ends lost 7 bases and 6 bases respectively, with 13 bases between them. For the CDR3, the DNA is TGCAGCGCTGGGGATTACAGCAATGAGCAGTTCTTC. Translated: CSAGDYSNEQFF.

This clonotype was found a few times. This chain uses TRBV2 with TRBJ2-1, with 10 bases that match TRBD2. The CDR3 has 15 amino acids. V trimming: 4 bases; J trimming: 8 bases; junction bases outside the gene matches: 8. CDR1 and CDR2 from the germline V gene are SNHLY and FYNNEI. This CDR3 reads CASSVASGRGDEQFF. The DNA of the CDR3 is TGTGCCAGCAGTGTAGCTAGCGGGAGAGGAGATGAGCAGTTCTTC.

V usage is TRBV20-1 and J usage is TRBJ2-2; D uncertain. The V end was cut by 1 base, the J end by 10 bases, with 7 bases between. CDR1 and CDR2 (germline): DFQATT, SNEGSKA (reference sequence). The CDR3 consists of 11 residues. CDR3 bases: TGCAGTGCTAGAGGAGTGGCGGAGCTGTTTTTT. Its translation is CSARGVAELFF.

This clonotype was seen a handful of times. This sequence joins TRBV12-3 or TRBV12-4 and TRBJ2-1, with 8 bases lining up with TRBD1. The junction had 6 bases not matched to a gene; V was cut back by 4 bases and J by 7 bases. There are 14 residues in the CDR3. CDR3 in DNA: TGTGCCAGCAGTTCGGACAGGGTTAAGAATGAGCAGTTCTTC. This encodes CASSSDRVKNEQFF.

The genes are TRBV28 and TRBJ2-3; TRBD1 or TRBD2 may be the D gene (5 bases each). The CDR3 consists of 15 residues. Germline V gene lookup returns CDR1 MDHEN and CDR2 SYDVKM. V lost 6 bases, J lost 2 bases, and 15 bases lay in between. CDR3 nucleotides: TGTGCCAGCAGAGGGACCGTGCGACACACAGATACGCAGTATTTT. Translated: CASRGTVRHTDTQYF. The variable domain in full, completed from reference TRBV28 and TRBJ2-3, reads DVKVTQSSRYLVKRTGEKVFLECVQDMDHENMFWYRQDPGLGLRLIYFSYDVKMKEKGDIPEGYSVSREKKERFSLILESASTNQTSMYLCASRGTVRHTDTQYFGPGTRLTVL.

The rearrangement joins TRBV7-2 to TRBJ1-4, with D tentatively TRBD1 (5 bases). The CDR3 covers 16 residues. Trimming pared 4 bases from V and 4 bases from J, leaving 16 bases between. The germline gives CDR1 SGHTA, CDR2 FQGNSA. CDR3 sequence: CASSSREAAGNEKLFF. The CDR3 DNA follows: TGTGCCAGCAGCTCCAGGGAGGCGGCCGGTAATGAAAAACTGTTTTTT.

V and J are TRBV7-9 and TRBJ2-5; 14 bases match TRBD2. Germline V lookup: CDR1 SEHNR, CDR2 FQNEAQ (reference sequence). The CDR3 totals 17 residues. V shed 4 bases, J shed 2 bases, and the junction held 6 bases outside the gene matches. The CDR3 nucleotides read TGTGCCAGCAGCTACGGGACTAGCGGGAGTAGTCAAGAGACCCAGTACTTC. This gives the protein CASSYGTSGSSQETQYF.

This clonotype showed up just a few times. The rearrangement links TRBV12-3 or TRBV12-4 to TRBJ1-5; weak D call: TRBD1 (5 bases). The V and J ends lost 6 bases and 4 bases respectively, with 13 bases between them. This CDR3 region has 14 residues. The CDR3 region is CASRLEGINQPQHF. The CDR3 nucleotides are TGTGCCAGCAGACTGGAGGGGATTAATCAGCCCCAGCATTTT.

V is TRBV7-3 and J is TRBJ1-1; D not resolved. This CDR3 is 14 amino acids long. CDR1 is SGHTA, CDR2 FQGTGA, per germline. V lost 5 bases and J 1 base, leaving 11 bases between the germline ends. CDR3 region: CASSPSGQNTEAFF. The CDR3 nucleotides are TGTGCCAGCAGCCCTAGCGGCCAGAACACTGAAGCTTTCTTT.

This chain connects TRBV28 to TRBJ2-3; 8 bases agree with TRBD1. CDR1 and CDR2 from the germline V gene are MDHEN and SYDVKM. With V trimmed by 6 bases and J by 5 bases, 13 bases remained unmatched. The CDR3 sequence is 16 residues long. The chain's CDR3 is CASSEAQGAFGDTQYF. The CDR3 DNA follows: TGTGCCAGCAGCGAAGCTCAGGGGGCGTTTGGAGATACGCAGTATTTT.

The CDR3 here is CASSPDRAAVQETQYF. CDR3 bases: TGCGCCAGCAGCCCTGACAGGGCCGCGGTTCAGGAGACCCAGTACTTC. The V and J genes are TRBV5-1 and TRBJ2-5; 7 positions match TRBD1. After removal of 4 bases from V and 5 bases from J, the junction contained 14 bases not matched to a gene. Germline V gives CDR1 SGHRS, CDR2 YFSETQ. There are 16 residues in the CDR3.

There are a few counts of this clonotype. The chain links TRBV5-6 to TRBJ2-1, with D possibly TRBD2 on 6 matching bases. CDR3 size: 15 residues. Deletions cut 4 bases from V and 1 base from J, with 12 bases between. Germline CDR1 SGHDT, CDR2 YYEEEE. CDR3 loop: CASSGGMGSYNEQFF. In DNA form, the CDR3 reads TGTGCCAGCAGCGGCGGGATGGGGTCCTACAATGAGCAGTTCTTC.

V is TRBV20-1 and J is TRBJ2-5; D assignment may be TRBD1 or TRBD2 (6 bases each). The J call may be incorrect, as the DNA end agrees better with TRBJ2-7. The CDR3 is 14 amino acids. The germline V gene encodes CDR1 DFQATT and CDR2 SNEGSKA (reference sequence). The CDR3 reads CSVPWSGGGNEQYF. Written as DNA, the CDR3 is TGCAGTGTCCCCTGGTCCGGGGGCGGGAACGAGCAGTACTTC.